The 23 T cell receptor beta chains presented below share a single source sample, sequenced in a study of circulating tumor DNA in untreated peripheral T-cell lymphoma. Sequenced by immunoSEQ multiplex PCR; TCRdb stores in-frame clones only, minus some. The sample has 2,200 or so clones; about 70% are singletons. Sequenced: tumor tissue. These receptors were collected from a human donor with peripheral T-cell lymphoma.

The V gene is TRBV5-1, the J gene TRBJ2-2, with D unresolved. V was shortened by 4 bases and J by 4 bases, with 11 bases between the two germline ends. CDR1 SGHRS and CDR2 YFSETQ come from the germline V gene. The length of the CDR3 is 14 residues. The chain's CDR3 is CASSELLGTGELFF. The CDR3 DNA sequence: TGCGCCAGCAGCGAGTTATTAGGCACCGGGGAGCTGTTTTTT.

There are a few counts of this clone. A single base is all that separates this from a far larger clone, so a read error is likely. The V call is TRBV10-2, the J call TRBJ2-7; 11 bases fit TRBD1. This CDR3 has 13 amino acids. CDR1 and CDR2 from the germline V gene are WSHSY and SAAADI. V lost 6 bases and J lost 4; bases outside the gene matches: 2. The CDR3 nucleotides are TGCGCCAGCAGCGGGACAGGGGGTTACGAGCAGTACTTC. Translation: CASSGTGGYEQYF.

The chain employs TRBV14 and TRBJ2-1; no reliable D call. The CDR3 is 15 amino acids. Trimming left V 0 bases short and J 7 bases short, with 13 bases between. Germline V CDR1 and CDR2: SGHDN, FVKESK. CDR3 region: CASSQDLGFDNEQFF. In DNA, the CDR3 is TGTGCCAGCAGCCAAGATCTGGGCTTCGATAATGAGCAGTTCTTC.

V usage is TRBV12-2 and J usage is TRBJ2-7; the table assigns TRBD2, which was not confirmed against the DNA. TRBV12-2 is tagged as a pseudogene. The CDR3 contains 17 residues. The CDR3 coding sequence is TGTGCCAGTAGCTTAGCAGGGCTAGCGGGACGCTCCTACGAGCAGTACTTC. Translation gives CASSLAGLAGRSYEQYF.

This rearrangement joins TRBV23-1 to TRBJ2-2; D ambiguous. TRBV23-1 is an open reading frame whose function is uncertain. Deletions cut 6 bases from V and 1 base from J, with 6 bases between. This CDR3 is built from 13 residues. CDR3 region: CASSQQNTGELFF. The CDR3 DNA is TGCGCCAGCAGCCAACAGAACACCGGGGAGCTGTTTTTT.

The V gene is TRBV6-8, the J gene TRBJ2-1; D unclear. The CDR3 is 13 amino acids. Trimming stripped 0 bases from V and 5 bases from J, with 5 bases between. CDR1 MNHGY and CDR2 SAAAGT come from the germline V gene. CDR3 nucleotide sequence: TGTGCCAGCAGTTACTCTTCGAACAATGAGCAGTTCTTC. Translation: CASSYSSNNEQFF.

This clone was found once. The chain combines TRBV6-8 with TRBJ1-2, with D maybe TRBD1 (5 bases). Germline V CDR1 and CDR2: MNHGY, SAAAGT. V was clipped by 10 bases and J by 2 bases, with 14 bases between them. The CDR3 has 13 residues. CDR3 protein: CAIRTDTNYGYTF. CDR3 DNA sequence: TGTGCCATCAGGACGGACACGAACTATGGCTACACCTTC.

This chain joins TRBV5-1 and TRBJ2-5; a possible D gene is TRBD2 (5 bases). Germline-derived CDR1 and CDR2 are SGHRS and YFSETQ. V shed 5 bases and J shed 2 bases, with 16 bases lying between them. This CDR3 is built from 15 residues. DNA for the CDR3: TGCGCCAGCAGAAACGACGGAGGAAATCAAGAGACCCAGTACTTC. Residues: CASRNDGGNQETQYF.

This clone was counted between two and nine times. The chain's CDR3 is CASTVTGYGYTF. In DNA, the CDR3 is TGTGCCAGTACCGTGACAGGCTATGGCTACACCTTC. The chain joins TRBV19 to TRBJ1-2; weak D call: TRBD1 (6 bases). The germline gives CDR1 LNHDA, CDR2 SQIVND (reference sequence). Trimming stripped 7 bases from V and 4 bases from J, with 10 bases between. This CDR3 has 12 amino acids.

This chain connects TRBV7-5 to TRBJ2-2; the table gives TRBD1 as D, unverified against the DNA. TRBV7-5 is listed as a pseudogene. This CDR3 has 17 amino acids. CDR3 bases: TGTGCCAGCAGCTCCTACCCCGGGGACATGAACACCGGGGAGCTGTTTTTT. This sequence encodes CASSSYPGDMNTGELFF.

The V and J genes are TRBV18 and TRBJ2-3; TRBD2 aligns across 14 bases. With V trimmed by 3 bases and J by 4 bases, 3 bases remained unmatched. The CDR3 is 16 amino acids. Germline CDR1 and CDR2: KGHSH and LQKENI. The CDR3: CASSPRLAGGSDTQYF. Here the CDR3 DNA reads TGTGCCAGCTCACCCCGACTAGCGGGAGGGTCAGATACGCAGTATTTT.

V gene TRBV30 combines with J gene TRBJ1-1, with 8 bases matching TRBD1. The junction had 0 bases not matched to a gene; V was cut back by 0 bases and J by 3 bases. CDR3 length: 13 amino acids. Germline V CDR1 and CDR2: GTSNPN, SVGIG (reference sequence). DNA for the CDR3: TGTGCCTGGAGTGTACAGGGGGACACTGAAGCTTTCTTT. Encoded protein: CAWSVQGDTEAFF.

The J gene is TRBJ1-2, the V gene TRBV6-7, with D unclear. TRBV6-7 is filed as an ORF, its function uncertain. V was trimmed by 6 bases and J by 4 bases, leaving 6 bases between them. CDR3 length: 11 amino acids. CDR3 amino acids: CASRDLYGYTF. The CDR3 DNA is TGTGCCAGCAGGGACCTCTATGGCTACACCTTC.

The rearrangement uses TRBV7-6 and TRBJ1-1, with D uncertain. The V gene lost 1 base and the J gene lost 1 base, with 10 bases spanning the gap. This CDR3 region has 15 residues. CDR1 is SGHVS, CDR2 FNYEAQ, per germline. CDR3 amino acids: CASSLDRPPNTEAFF. Here the CDR3 DNA reads TGTGCCAGCAGCTTAGATCGACCACCGAACACTGAAGCTTTCTTT.

This chain connects TRBV11-3 to TRBJ2-5; TRBD2 matches at 9 bases. Per germline, CDR1 SGHNT and CDR2 YENEEA. The CDR3 runs to 16 residues. J gave up 4 bases and V 4 bases, and 10 bases lay outside the gene matches. This chain's CDR3 is CASSSPGLASSETQYF. CDR3 DNA: TGTGCCAGCAGCTCCCCGGGACTAGCTTCCTCAGAGACCCAGTACTTC.

This clone came up a few times. V gene TRBV18 combines with J gene TRBJ1-4; no definite D call. This CDR3 is built from 16 residues. V gave up 0 bases and J gave up 0 bases, with 8 bases separating them. Germline V gene sequence: CDR1 KGHSH, CDR2 LQKENI. CDR3 in DNA: TGTGCCAGCTCACCACCGGACCGCGCAACTAATGAAAAACTGTTTTTT. Translation: CASSPPDRATNEKLFF.

The rearrangement uses TRBV19 and TRBJ2-1; 8 positions agree with TRBD1. V gave up 5 bases and J gave up 2 bases; unmatched junction bases: 5. The CDR3 is 15 residues long. Germline V gives CDR1 LNHDA, CDR2 SQIVND (reference sequence). CDR3 protein: CASSSAGGTYNEQFF. The CDR3 region has the DNA TGTGCCAGTAGTTCGGCAGGGGGCACCTACAATGAGCAGTTCTTC.

The chain carries TRBV11-3 and TRBJ2-2; D unresolved. This CDR3 spans 14 amino acids. V was cut by 5 bases and J by 4 bases, with 11 bases left in between. Germline V lookup: CDR1 SGHNT, CDR2 YENEEA. CDR3 region: CASSPRQLTGELFF. CDR3 coding DNA: TGTGCCAGCAGCCCCCGACAACTCACCGGGGAGCTGTTTTTT.

This clone was seen once. This same CDR3 is encoded by further DNA sequences in the sample. The rearrangement links TRBV18 to TRBJ2-5, with no clear D. Trimming removed 4 bases at V and 2 bases at J, with 8 bases between. CDR3 size: 13 residues. Germline V gene sequence: CDR1 KGHSH, CDR2 LQKENI. The DNA for the CDR3 is TGTGCCAGCTCACAGGATTTACAAGAGACCCAGTACTTC. As protein: CASSQDLQETQYF. The entire variable domain, with the rest obtained from reference TRBV18 and TRBJ2-5, is as follows: NAGVMQNPRHLVRRRGQEARLRCSPMKGHSHVYWYRQLPEEGLKFMVYLQKENIIDESGMPKERFSAEFPKEGPSILRIQQVVRGDSAAYFCASSQDLQETQYFGPGTRLLVL.

The chain employs TRBV5-1 and TRBJ2-3; no definite D call. The V gene's germline CDR1 is SGHRS and CDR2 YFSETQ. This CDR3 region has 14 residues. V lost 4 bases, J lost 0 bases, and 9 bases lay in between. The CDR3 DNA follows: TGCGCCAGCAGCCCGGCTTCTAGCACAGATACGCAGTATTTT. Translating gives CASSPASSTDTQYF. Combining the CDR3 with reference TRBV5-1 and TRBJ2-3 gives the whole variable domain KAGVTQTPRYLIKTRGQQVTLSCSPISGHRSVSWYQQTPGQGLQFLFEYFSETQRNKGNFPGRFSGRQFSNSRSEMNVSTLELGDSALYLCASSPASSTDTQYFGPGTRLTVL.

V is TRBV29-1 and J is TRBJ2-5; TRBD2 might be the D (7 bases). CDR3 length: 12 amino acids. V lost 8 bases and J lost 3, with 13 bases in between. Germline values: CDR1 SQVTM, CDR2 ANQGSEA. The CDR3 loop is CSIVGGEETQYF. CDR3 nucleotides: TGCAGCATTGTAGGGGGGGAAGAGACCCAGTACTTC.

The J gene is TRBJ2-1, the V gene TRBV7-5; the table's D gene call, TRBD2, was not cross checked with the DNA. TRBV7-5 is a documented pseudogene. The CDR3 is 19 residues long. The CDR3 DNA sequence: TGTGCCAACAGCCCCGAAATCTGGACTAGCGGGACCTCCTACAATGAGCAGTTCTTC. This translates into CANSPEIWTSGTSYNEQFF.

The genes are TRBV6-8 and TRBJ1-2; TRBD1 is a possible D gene (5 bases). V lost 5 bases and J lost 3, with 13 bases in between. The CDR3 is 14 residues long. The germline V gene has CDR1 MNHGY and CDR2 SAAAGT. CDR3 sequence: CASSKQESDYGYTF. CDR3 nucleotides: TGTGCCAGCAGTAAACAGGAGTCCGACTATGGCTACACCTTC.